One sample yielded the 19 T cell receptor beta chains listed below, sequenced in a study of T-cell memory formation after mild COVID-19. TCRdb reprocessed the 5' RACE reads via MiXCR and lists one record per CDR3 protein. The sample carries approximately 99,000 distinct CDR3 sequences, roughly a sixth recorded once. The sample taken for sequencing was PBMCs or a T cell subset sorted from them (not recorded which). These receptors all stem from a man between 18 and 35 years old who had mild COVID-19 (a few samples of this study predate the infection). Cell type and time point are not known.

This clonotype was seen a handful of times. The V and J genes are TRBV28 and TRBJ1-2; no clear D. The CDR3 has 12 residues. Germline-derived CDR1 and CDR2 are MDHEN and SYDVKM. V shed 8 bases and J shed 5 bases, with 12 bases lying between them. The CDR3 DNA reads as TGTGCCAGCTCGATCAGCTTTTATGGCTACACCTTC. It codes for CASSISFYGYTF.

This clonotype occurred a few times. V and J are TRBV18 and TRBJ2-7; no clear D gene. Germline lookup yields CDR1 KGHSH and CDR2 LQKENI. Deletions cut 6 bases from V and 2 bases from J, with 11 bases between. This CDR3 has 13 amino acids. The CDR3 sequence is CASSPENTYEQYV. The CDR3 DNA reads TGTGCCAGCTCTCCGGAGAATACCTACGAGCAGTACGTC.

There are a few counts of this clonotype. The J gene is TRBJ2-1, the V gene TRBV20-1; 12 positions agree with TRBD1. J lost 9 bases, V lost 3 bases, and 9 bases had no gene match. The CDR3 loop spans 15 amino acids. Germline loops: CDR1 DFQATT, CDR2 SNEGSKA (reference sequence). DNA of the CDR3: TGCAGTGCTAGTGCACCGGGACAGGGGGCCGGTGAGCAGTTCTTC. This codes for CSASAPGQGAGEQFF.

This chain links TRBV12-3 or TRBV12-4 with TRBJ2-3; no clear D. V shed 8 bases and J shed 0 bases, with 18 bases lying between them. The CDR3 covers 16 residues. The CDR3 DNA reads as TGTGCCAGCTCTCCCAGTGAGTTTGGGAGCACAGATACGCAGTATTTT. Its protein is CASSPSEFGSTDTQYF.

This clonotype was observed a handful of times. This chain links TRBV18 with TRBJ1-1; TRBD1 matches 8 bases. There are 17 residues in the CDR3. Germline CDR1 KGHSH, CDR2 LQKENI. V was clipped by 3 bases and J by 1 base; unmatched bases: 10. CDR3 protein: CASSPHSLGQGNTEAFF. In DNA, the CDR3 is TGTGCCAGCTCACCCCACTCCTTAGGACAGGGGAACACTGAAGCTTTCTTT.

DNA of the CDR3: TGTGCCAGCAGCCGGACAAGGGAAGAAAAACTGTTTTTT. This encodes CASSRTREEKLFF. This chain connects TRBV28 to TRBJ1-4; D perhaps matches TRBD1 (5 bases). Trimming shortened V by 6 bases and J by 8 bases, and 13 bases separated the two germline ends. The CDR3 is made up of 13 amino acids. Germline CDR1 MDHEN, CDR2 SYDVKM.

The chain combines TRBV20-1 with TRBJ1-4; 7 bases match TRBD1. Germline CDR1 is DFQATT and CDR2 is SNEGSKA (reference sequence). This CDR3 has 13 amino acids. Germline trimming cut 5 bases from V and 7 bases from J; bases unmatched to any gene: 7. CDR3 residues: CSAWTGTFEKLFF. The CDR3 nucleotides are TGCAGTGCTTGGACAGGAACCTTTGAAAAACTGTTTTTT.

There are a few counts of this clonotype. V and J are TRBV20-1 and TRBJ2-3; no reliable D call. This CDR3 spans 13 amino acids. From germline, CDR1 is DFQATT and CDR2 SNEGSKA (reference sequence). V lost 0 bases and J lost 2, with 6 bases in between. The CDR3 spells CSAREVYTDTQYF. CDR3 DNA: TGCAGTGCTAGAGAGGTGTACACAGATACGCAGTATTTT.

Of note for this clonotype: This may be a read error: a much more frequent sequence differs by one nucleotide. This chain links TRBV10-3 with TRBJ2-7, with a tentative D call TRBD1 (7 bases). Trimming cost V 5 bases and J 6 bases, with 11 bases left between them. The germline CDR1 and CDR2 sequences are ENHRY and SYGVKD. This CDR3 spans 12 amino acids. In DNA, the CDR3 is TGTGCCATCAGTTGGCAGGGGGGCGAGCAGTACGTC. This sequence encodes CAISWQGGEQYV.

This clonotype was observed a handful of times. This sequence joins TRBV11-2 and TRBJ2-3; D unclear. This CDR3 has 15 amino acids. V shed 0 bases and J shed 4 bases, with 11 bases lying between them. Germline CDR1 reads SGHAT; CDR2 reads FQNNGV. CDR3 amino acids: CASSLEGHDPDTQYF. In DNA, the CDR3 is TGTGCCAGCAGCTTAGAAGGGCACGACCCAGATACGCAGTATTTT.

The sample holds a few counts of this clonotype. The V gene is TRBV7-6, the J gene TRBJ2-3, with D tentatively TRBD2 (7 bases). Germline V gene data show CDR1 as SGHVS and CDR2 as FNYEAQ. CDR3 size: 12 residues. The V gene lost 0 bases and the J gene lost 14 bases, with 12 bases spanning the gap. CDR3 loop: CASSLAGGPLYF. Written as DNA, the CDR3 is TGTGCCAGCAGCTTAGCGGGGGGGCCCCTGTATTTT.

A few counts support this clonotype. V usage is TRBV5-1 and J usage is TRBJ2-2; 7 nucleotides line up with TRBD1. V lost 4 bases to trimming and J lost 2 bases; unmatched junction nucleotides: 5. CDR1 SGHRS and CDR2 YFSETQ come from the germline V gene. CDR3 length equals 15 residues. DNA of the CDR3: TGCGCCAGCAGCCTACAGGGGAGTAACACCGGGGAGCTGTTTTTT. The encoded protein is CASSLQGSNTGELFF.

Here the CDR3 reads CASTRTGNEQFF. CDR3 nucleotides: TGTGCCAGCACCAGAACTGGAAATGAGCAGTTCTTC. V usage is TRBV7-9 and J usage is TRBJ2-1, with unresolved D. This CDR3 comprises 12 residues. The V gene lost 7 bases and the J gene lost 7 bases, with 11 bases spanning the gap. Germline V gene sequence: CDR1 SEHNR, CDR2 FQNEAQ (reference sequence).

In its sample, this clonotype was seen a few times. V and J are TRBV5-1 and TRBJ1-2; 9 bases are shared with TRBD1. CDR3 size: 14 residues. The V and J ends lost 4 bases and 8 bases, in that order; junction bases with no gene match: 9. Germline V CDR1 and CDR2: SGHRS, YFSETQ. In DNA form, the CDR3 reads TGCGCCAGCAGCATGGAGGGACAGGGAATGGGCTACACCTTC. Translation gives CASSMEGQGMGYTF.

V and J are TRBV15 and TRBJ1-1; no definite D call. The germline V and J ends were trimmed by 4 bases and 3 bases, with 9 bases remaining between them. CDR1 is LNHNV and CDR2 is YYDKDF in the germline V gene (reference sequence). The CDR3 spans 13 residues. CDR3 residues: CATSITTYTEAFF. The CDR3 nucleotides read TGTGCCACCAGCATTACCACGTACACTGAAGCTTTCTTT. Based on the CDR3 plus reference TRBV15 and TRBJ1-1, the full variable domain is DAMVIQNPRYQVTQFGKPVTLSCSQTLNHNVMYWYQQKSSQAPKLLFHYYDKDFNNEADTPDNFQSRRPNTSFCFLDIRSPGLGDTAMYLCATSITTYTEAFFGQGTRLTVV.

The chain combines TRBV4-2 with TRBJ2-5; either TRBD1 or TRBD2 may fit D (5 bases each). CDR3 length: 15 residues. The germline V gene encodes CDR1 LGHNA and CDR2 YNFKEQ. V lost 1 base and J lost 2, with 11 bases in between. The CDR3 coding sequence is TGTGCCAGCAGCCAAGGACGGGGCGTACAAGAGACCCAGTACTTC. It encodes CASSQGRGVQETQYF.

The chain has TRBV28 and TRBJ2-7; maybe TRBD2 (6 bases). V shed 5 bases and J shed 7 bases, with 12 bases lying between them. From germline, CDR1 is MDHEN and CDR2 SYDVKM. This CDR3 is built from 12 residues. The CDR3 DNA reads as TGTGCCAGCAGTAGCTCGGGGGAAGAGCAGTACGTC. The encoded protein is CASSSSGEEQYV.

This clonotype was seen a handful of times. The V and J genes are TRBV6-5 and TRBJ2-2; D gene unclear. Trimming took 0 bases from V and 4 from J, leaving 9 bases between them. This CDR3 contains 15 residues. Germline loops: CDR1 MNHEY, CDR2 SVGAGI. The CDR3, as DNA: TGTGCCAGCAGTTACTCTCGACCCAGCACCGGGGAGCTGTTTTTT. This sequence encodes CASSYSRPSTGELFF.

This clonotype was counted a few times. This sequence joins TRBV18 and TRBJ2-5, with unresolved D. There are 13 residues in the CDR3. Germline V gene sequence: CDR1 KGHSH, CDR2 LQKENI. With 2 bases removed from V and 5 bases from J, the gap between germline ends came to 9 bases. The CDR3 loop is CASSPGVAETQYF. CDR3 nucleotide sequence: TGTGCCAGCTCACCAGGGGTTGCGGAGACCCAGTACTTC.